The rows below give T cell receptor beta chains drawn from one sample of a study of T cells after yellow fever vaccination. TCRdb analysed the 5' RACE reads with MiXCR anew, one entry per CDR3 protein. The sample contains about 320,000 distinct CDR3 sequences, 3.5% to 4.5% of which appear only once. Source: PBMCs, taken 15 days after the yellow fever booster vaccination. Source of these receptors: a man aged 18 to 29 who received the YFV17D yellow fever vaccine. CDR3s include the opening cysteine and the closing phenylalanine or tryptophan. The D gene is left open where the match is weak. Not all rows give a size; the values are once, few, many and, for expanded clones, a class.

D gene	J gene	clone size	V gene	CDR3 DNA	CDR3 protein
.	TRBJ1-1	few	TRBV4-3	TGCGCCAGCAGCCCGGATGAGGGGAGGCCGAACACTGAAGCTTTCTTT	CASSPDEGRPNTEAFF
TRBD2	TRBJ2-4	few	TRBV2	TGTGCCAGCAGTGGACTAGCGGGGGGCCGCTTGGACTTC	CASSGLAGGRLDF
TRBD1	TRBJ2-1	many	TRBV5-1	TGCGCCAGCAGCTTGGAGGACAGGGCCATAGGGAATGAGCAGTTCTTC	CASSLEDRAIGNEQFF
.	TRBJ2-7	many	TRBV7-9	TGTGCCAGCAGCTTGGTTGGAGGCCACTACGAGCAGTACTTC	CASSLVGGHYEQYF
.	TRBJ1-1	many	TRBV12-3/TRBV12-4	TGTGCCAGCCAAGGGGAGACCGTGAACACTGAAGCTTTCTTT	CASQGETVNTEAFF
.	TRBJ2-1	.	TRBV7-9	TGTGCCAGCAGCTTAACGGAGACAAGGAATGAGCAGTTCTTC	CASSLTETRNEQFF
.	TRBJ2-5	.	TRBV20-1	TGCAGTGCTTTCGACAGCCAAAAAGAGACCCAGTACTTC	CSAFDSQKETQYF
TRBD1	TRBJ1-1	.	TRBV5-5	TGTGCCAGCAGCTCGGACAGGGCTGGGAACACTGAAGCTTTCTTT	CASSSDRAGNTEAFF
.	TRBJ1-4	.	TRBV5-5	TGTGCCAGCAGCAACGGACAGTTTTTACCTGAAAAACTGTTTTTT	CASSNGQFLPEKLFF
.	TRBJ1-2	few	TRBV12-3/TRBV12-4	TGTGCCAGCACGGGGAGAAACTATGGCTACACCTTC	CASTGRNYGYTF
TRBD2	TRBJ2-7	.	TRBV7-9	TGTGCCAGCAGCTTAGTCCAGCGGGGGGCATCCGAGCAGTACTTC	CASSLVQRGASEQYF
.	TRBJ1-2	many	TRBV5-1	TGCGCCAGCAGCTCAAGCCCCCAGTCTGGCTACACCTTC	CASSSSPQSGYTF
.	TRBJ2-7	.	TRBV7-2	TGTGCCAGCAGCTTAGCGCTCTCGCTGGTGGAGCAGTACTTC	CASSLALSLVEQYF
TRBD2	TRBJ2-5	.	TRBV12-3/TRBV12-4	TGTGCCAGCAGTTTAAGGCTAGCGGGAGGGGAGACCCAGTACTTC	CASSLRLAGGETQYF
.	TRBJ2-2	.	TRBV12-3/TRBV12-4	TGTGCCAGCAGTTTTGGCGGGGGCTCCGGGGAGCTGTTTTTT	CASSFGGGSGELFF
TRBD2	TRBJ2-1	.	TRBV4-1	TGCGCCAGCAGCCGGCGACCGGATGAAAGACTAGCGGGGAGGAATGAGCAGTTCTTC	CASSRRPDERLAGRNEQFF
.	TRBJ1-2	.	TRBV10-3	TGTGCCATCACCGCAAACACGAACCCCAACTATGGCTACACCTTC	CAITANTNPNYGYTF
.	TRBJ2-1	few	TRBV20-1	TGCAGTGCCACGGACCAGGCCATTCCTTCCTACAATGAGCAGTTCTTC	CSATDQAIPSYNEQFF
TRBD1	TRBJ1-2	many	TRBV6-5	TGTGCCAGCAGTTACTCAGGACAGGGCTTCCTAGGCTACACCTTC	CASSYSGQGFLGYTF
.	TRBJ1-2	.	TRBV5-1	TGCGCCAGCAGCTTGGAGGGCAATTCGCGCTATGGCTACACCTTC	CASSLEGNSRYGYTF
TRBD2	TRBJ2-4	many	TRBV20-1	TGCAGTGCCCCGGGGGGGGCCGTAAAAAACATTCAGTACTTC	CSAPGGAVKNIQYF
.	TRBJ2-1	many	TRBV28	TGTGCCAGCAGTTTTATCCCCAATACCCGCAATGAGCAGTTCTTC	CASSFIPNTRNEQFF
TRBD1	TRBJ1-5	few	TRBV20-1	TGCAGTGCAAAGGACAGGGCCGGGAATCAGCCCCAGCATTTT	CSAKDRAGNQPQHF
TRBD1	TRBJ2-1	many	TRBV20-1	TGCAGTGCTAGAGATCCAGGGGGCCCGGGCAACAATGAGCAGTTCTTC	CSARDPGGPGNNEQFF
.	TRBJ1-6	.	TRBV6-4	TGTGCCAGCAGTGACTCCCCCGGACGGAGGAACCGCTATAATTCACCCCTCCACTTT	CASSDSPGRRNRYNSPLHF
.	TRBJ1-2	few	TRBV29-1	TGCAGCGTTGGTTGGGGTGACTATGGCTACACCTTC	CSVGWGDYGYTF
.	TRBJ2-3	many	TRBV29-1	TGCAGCGTTGCTCGTGGAATACCAGATACGCAGTATTTT	CSVARGIPDTQYF
.	TRBJ1-1	many	TRBV7-2	TGTGCCAGCAGCCTACGACAGCCGAACACTGAAGCTTTCTTT	CASSLRQPNTEAFF
TRBD2	TRBJ2-6	few	TRBV7-8	TGTGCCAGCAGCCTGCGGGGGGGGGCTGGGGCCAACGTCCTGACTTTC	CASSLRGGAGANVLTF
TRBD1	TRBJ1-1	few	TRBV7-9	TGTGCCAGCAGCCCCCCTACAGGGGCCCCCGAAGCTTTCTTT	CASSPPTGAPEAFF
TRBD1	TRBJ1-5	few	TRBV6-6	TGTGCCAGCAGACCTTCAGGGGGTCATCAGCCCCAGCATTTT	CASRPSGGHQPQHF
.	TRBJ2-1	.	TRBV5-1	TGCGCCAGCAGCTCAACCGGGACTTCCTACAATGAGCAGTTCTTC	CASSSTGTSYNEQFF
TRBD1	TRBJ1-2	many	TRBV20-1	TGCAGTGCTAGTGGACAGGGGGTTGACTATGGCTACACCTTC	CSASGQGVDYGYTF
.	TRBJ2-2	.	TRBV5-1	TGCGCCAGCAGCTTGGCCGGCGTACTAGCCGTCGGGGAGCTGTTTTTT	CASSLAGVLAVGELFF
TRBD1	TRBJ2-3	few	TRBV14	TGTGCCAGCAGCCGAATAACCGGGACAGTCACAGATACGCAGTATTTT	CASSRITGTVTDTQYF
.	TRBJ2-5	few	TRBV5-1	TGCGCCAGCAGCTTGGCAATGGGTGAAGAGACCCAGTACTTC	CASSLAMGEETQYF
TRBD2	TRBJ2-7	many	TRBV29-1	TGCAGCGTAGGCCGGACTAGCGGGGCCCTTCCGCAGTACTTC	CSVGRTSGALPQYF
.	TRBJ2-5	few	TRBV7-2	TGTGCCAGCAGCCCAGGGGTCCCTCGGGGGACCCAGTACTTC	CASSPGVPRGTQYF
TRBD1	TRBJ2-2	many	TRBV20-1	TGCAGTGCCACGTCCGGGACAGGGAACACCGGGGAGCTGTTTTTT	CSATSGTGNTGELFF
TRBD2	TRBJ2-1	many	TRBV20-1	TGCAGTGCTAGCGGGGGGGCAGGCAATGAGCAGTTCTTC	CSASGGAGNEQFF
.	TRBJ1-2	many	TRBV10-3	TGTGCCATCAGTGAGTCGGCGGGAGGTAATACCTTC	CAISESAGGNTF
.	TRBJ2-1	few	TRBV27	TGTGCCAGCAGTTTAGTGGCCCAGGGGGGATACAATGAGCAGTTCTTC	CASSLVAQGGYNEQFF
.	TRBJ1-1	.	TRBV12-3/TRBV12-4	TGTGCCAGCAGTGGACAGAGGACTGAAGCTTTCTTT	CASSGQRTEAFF
.	TRBJ2-7	many	TRBV5-6	TGTGCCAGCAGCTGGGACTCCTACGAGCAGTACTTC	CASSWDSYEQYF